This T cell receptor (beta chain) was sequenced for a study of blood T cell repertoires in COVID-19 (dated by TCRdb to about 2020). At the level of the whole study: Collaborator samples came from the United States, Italy and Spain and covered acute and convalescent phases of COVID-19. The material from the prospective study consisted of cDNA or gDNA derived from T cells, B-cell-depleted T cells, or PBMCs. The dataset comprised deeply sampled blood TCRbeta repertoires from subjects exposed to, actively infected with, or recovered from COVID-19. The repertoires were released in a freely available public database meant as a resource for research on the immune response to SARS-CoV-2. Samples were obtained from the ongoing ImmuneRACE study (first 160 participants) and from 1,200 or so subjects provided by 6 global collaborators. Nearly every sample came with metadata listing a de-identified subject ID, COVID-19 status, age in years and sex. Where available, HLA class I and class II types were taken from metadata supplied by the sample provider and were not determined by assay-based typing. Here is what the overall study found, with its caveats: The amount of clinical and demographic metadata varied by source and participant and was provided uncurated.

In regard to this clone: No antigen is known for it. No clone much larger than this one lies a single base away; base qualities are absent.

Whole blood was collected in K2EDTA tubes by collaborating institutions according to the institutions' own protocols. Collaborator samples were shipped for TCRbeta analysis as frozen whole blood, isolated PBMCs, or DNA extracted from either sample type. TCRbeta CDR3 regions were amplified from genomic DNA by means of the immunoSEQ Assay, a bias-controlled multiplex PCR. As for the original processing: The number of nucleated cells in each sample was estimated from the amplification of reference gene primers within the assay. To quantify the absolute abundance of each unique TCRbeta CDR3 rearrangement, sequence reads were collapsed and filtered. For each sample, productive Simpson clonality was calculated as the square root of Simpson's diversity index over productive rearrangements. TCRdb provides this immuneACCESS table in a form limited to in-frame rearrangements. Some clones are lacking; in checked studies, under half of them reflect an unresolved V gene, and why the rest are absent is not known. V and J calls and clone size are those listed in that table; D and trimming were worked out from the DNA. This sample gives tens of thousands of clones in total; around four fifths of them show up just once. Roughly 2.7% of the sample comes from the top ten.

Sequencing was performed on peripheral blood. The receptor's source is a man aged 50-59 years with acute or convalescent COVID-19.

The nucleotide sequence reads as follows: TGTGCCAGCAGCTCCACAGTTTACAATGAGCAGTTCTTC. This translates into CASSSTVYNEQFF. The V gene is TRBV7-3 and the J gene is TRBJ2-1, with no confidently assigned D gene. From its cysteine to its phenylalanine, the CDR3 spans 13 amino acids. Only CDR3 DNA is held: 39 bases, read in frame from base 1. The germline V gene encodes CDR1 SGHTA and CDR2 FQGTGA. The germline ends are 8 bases apart after V is trimmed by 4 bases and J by 4 bases.